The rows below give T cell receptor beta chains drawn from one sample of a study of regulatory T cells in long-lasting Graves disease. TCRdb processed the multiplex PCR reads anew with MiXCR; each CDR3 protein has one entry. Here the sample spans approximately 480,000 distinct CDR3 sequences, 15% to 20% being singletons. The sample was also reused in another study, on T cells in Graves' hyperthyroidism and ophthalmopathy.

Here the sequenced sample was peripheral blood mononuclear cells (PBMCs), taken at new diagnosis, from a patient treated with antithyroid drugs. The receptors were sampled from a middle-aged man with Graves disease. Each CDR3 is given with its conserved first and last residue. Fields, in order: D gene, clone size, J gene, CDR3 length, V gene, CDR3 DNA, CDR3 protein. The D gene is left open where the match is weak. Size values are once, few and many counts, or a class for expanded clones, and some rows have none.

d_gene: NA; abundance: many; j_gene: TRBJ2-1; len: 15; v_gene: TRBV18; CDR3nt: TGTGCCAGCTCACCACAGGGGCCCTCCTACAATGAGCAGTTCTTC; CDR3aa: CASSPQGPSYNEQFF
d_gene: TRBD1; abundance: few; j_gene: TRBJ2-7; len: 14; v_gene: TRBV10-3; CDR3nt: TGTGCCATCAGCCCGACAGGGGGAGGCGGCGAGCAGTACTTC; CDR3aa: CAISPTGGGGEQYF
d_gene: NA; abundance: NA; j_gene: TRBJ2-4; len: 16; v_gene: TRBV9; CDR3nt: TGTGCCAGCAGCGTAGACCCTTTAGGGCCCAAAAACATTCAGTACTTC; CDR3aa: CASSVDPLGPKNIQYF
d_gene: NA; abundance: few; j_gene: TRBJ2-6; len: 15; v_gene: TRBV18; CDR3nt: TGTGCCAGCTCACCGGAGGGGGCTGGGGCCAACGTCCTGACTTTC; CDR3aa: CASSPEGAGANVLTF
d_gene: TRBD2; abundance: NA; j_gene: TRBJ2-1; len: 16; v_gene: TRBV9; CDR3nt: TGTGCCAGCAGCGTAGTGGGACTAGCGACCTACAATGAGCAGTTCTTC; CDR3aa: CASSVVGLATYNEQFF
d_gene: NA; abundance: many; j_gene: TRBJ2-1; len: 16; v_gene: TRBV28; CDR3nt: TGTGCCAGCAGCACTTTTGGGGAGCATCCGTACAATGAGCAGTTCTTC; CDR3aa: CASSTFGEHPYNEQFF
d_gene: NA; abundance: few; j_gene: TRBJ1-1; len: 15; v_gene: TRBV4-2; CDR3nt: TGTGCCAGCAGCCAAGAGACTGGACAAGAGACTGAAGCTTTCTTT; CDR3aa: CASSQETGQETEAFF
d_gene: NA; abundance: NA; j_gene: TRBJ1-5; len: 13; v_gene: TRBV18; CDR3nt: TGTGCCAGCTCACCACATGCCTCTCAGCCCCAGCATTTT; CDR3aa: CASSPHASQPQHF
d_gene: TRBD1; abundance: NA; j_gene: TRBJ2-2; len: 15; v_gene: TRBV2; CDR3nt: TGTGCCAGAAAAACCGGGACAGGGTCCACCGGGGAGCTGTTTTTT; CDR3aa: CARKTGTGSTGELFF
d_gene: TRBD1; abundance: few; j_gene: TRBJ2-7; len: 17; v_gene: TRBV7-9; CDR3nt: TGTGCCAGCAGCTCAAAGGGACAGGGAGGGGGATCCTACGAGCAGTACTTC; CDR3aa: CASSSKGQGGGSYEQYF
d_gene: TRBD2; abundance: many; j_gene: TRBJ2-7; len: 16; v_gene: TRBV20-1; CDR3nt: TGCAGTGCTAGAGATGTCATAATCGGGAGGCCTTACGAGCAGTACTTC; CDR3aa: CSARDVIIGRPYEQYF
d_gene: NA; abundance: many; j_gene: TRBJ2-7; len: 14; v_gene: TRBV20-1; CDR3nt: TGCAGTGCTAGAGATCTCTCTCGGGGCTACGAGCAGTACTTC; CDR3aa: CSARDLSRGYEQYF
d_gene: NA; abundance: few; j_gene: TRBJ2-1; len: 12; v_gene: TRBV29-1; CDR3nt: TGCAGCGTTCTAGTTCTCCTTAATGAGCAGTTCTTC; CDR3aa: CSVLVLLNEQFF
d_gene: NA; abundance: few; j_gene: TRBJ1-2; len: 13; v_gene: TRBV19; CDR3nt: TGTGCCAGTAGAGAACAGGGCCAAACAGGCTACACCTTC; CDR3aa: CASREQGQTGYTF
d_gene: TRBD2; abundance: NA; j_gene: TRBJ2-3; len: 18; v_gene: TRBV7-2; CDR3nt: TGTGCCAGCAGCTCCCACCCCGGGACTAGCGGGAGAACAGATACGCAGTATTTT; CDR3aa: CASSSHPGTSGRTDTQYF
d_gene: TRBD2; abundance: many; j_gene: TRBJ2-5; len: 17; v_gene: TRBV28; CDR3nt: TGTGCTACCAGCACCCCCGGCGGCGGGGGGCGAGGGGAGACCCAGTACTTC; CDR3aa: CATSTPGGGGRGETQYF
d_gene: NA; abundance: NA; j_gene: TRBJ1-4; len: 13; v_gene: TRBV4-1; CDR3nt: TGCGCCAGCAGCCACCTGCTCCCCGAAAAACTGTTTTTT; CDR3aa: CASSHLLPEKLFF
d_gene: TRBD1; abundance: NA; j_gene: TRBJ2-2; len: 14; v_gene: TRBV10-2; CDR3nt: TGCGCCAGCAGGACCCCAGGGGGCACCGGGGAGCTGTTTTTT; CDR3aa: CASRTPGGTGELFF
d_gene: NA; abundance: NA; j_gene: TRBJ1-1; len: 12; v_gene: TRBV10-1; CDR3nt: TGCGCCAGCAGTGAGCCGGCAGGCGTCACTTTCTTT; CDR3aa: CASSEPAGVTFF
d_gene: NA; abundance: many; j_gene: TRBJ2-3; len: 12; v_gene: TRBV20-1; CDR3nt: TGCAGTGCTCTAGGGGGGACAGATACGCAGTATTTT; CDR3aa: CSALGGTDTQYF
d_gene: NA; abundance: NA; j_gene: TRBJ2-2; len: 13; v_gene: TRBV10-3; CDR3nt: TGTGCCATCAGCCCACACCCCACCGGGGAGCTGTTTTTT; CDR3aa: CAISPHPTGELFF
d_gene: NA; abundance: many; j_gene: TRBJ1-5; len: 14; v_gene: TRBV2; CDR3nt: TGTGCCAGCAGTGAAGGGATTGGCAATCAGCCCCAGCATTTT; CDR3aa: CASSEGIGNQPQHF
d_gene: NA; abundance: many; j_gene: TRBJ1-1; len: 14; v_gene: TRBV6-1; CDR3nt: TGTGCCAGCAGAAAACTCGGGGAGAACACTGAAGCTTTCTTT; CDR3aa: CASRKLGENTEAFF
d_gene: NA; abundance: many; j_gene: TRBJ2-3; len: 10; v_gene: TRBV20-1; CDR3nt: TGCAGTGCTACCACAGATACGCAGTATTTT; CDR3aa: CSATTDTQYF
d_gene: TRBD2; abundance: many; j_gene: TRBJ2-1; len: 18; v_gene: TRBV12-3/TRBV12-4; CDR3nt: TGTGCCAGCAGTCAACCCGGGACTAGCGGGAGTCACTACAATGAGCAGTTCTTC; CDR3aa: CASSQPGTSGSHYNEQFF
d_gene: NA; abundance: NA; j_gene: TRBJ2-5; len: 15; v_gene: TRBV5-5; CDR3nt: TGTGCCAGCAGCTTGAACTGGGACCCCCAAGAGACCCAGTACTTC; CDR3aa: CASSLNWDPQETQYF
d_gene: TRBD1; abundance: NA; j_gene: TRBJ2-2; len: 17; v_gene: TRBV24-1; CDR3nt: TGTGCCACCAGTGATTTGGGGGGACAGGGCGACACCGGGGAGCTGTTTTTT; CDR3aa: CATSDLGGQGDTGELFF
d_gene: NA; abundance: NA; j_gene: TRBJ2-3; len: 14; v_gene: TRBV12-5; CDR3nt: TGTGCTAGTGTGCGGCAAATGTGGACAGATACGCAGTATTTT; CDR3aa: CASVRQMWTDTQYF
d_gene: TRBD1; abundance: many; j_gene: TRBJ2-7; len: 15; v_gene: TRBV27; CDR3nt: TGTGCCAGCAGTCCCCGGACAGGGGGCTCAGACGAGCAGTACTTC; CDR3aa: CASSPRTGGSDEQYF
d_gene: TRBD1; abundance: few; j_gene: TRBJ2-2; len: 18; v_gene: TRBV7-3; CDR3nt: TGTGCCAGCAGCCCCCGGGACAGCGACTGGCATAACACCGGGGAGCTGTTTTTT; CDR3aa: CASSPRDSDWHNTGELFF
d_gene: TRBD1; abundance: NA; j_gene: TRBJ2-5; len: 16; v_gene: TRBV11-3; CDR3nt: TGTGCCAGCAGCGGGAGGACAGGGGGTGTGGGAGAGGCCCAGTACTTC; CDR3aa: CASSGRTGGVGEAQYF
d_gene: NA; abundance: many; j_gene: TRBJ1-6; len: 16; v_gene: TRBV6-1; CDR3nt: TGTGCCAGCAGTGAACTTTACTGGTCTAATAATTCACCCCTCCACTTT; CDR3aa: CASSELYWSNNSPLHF